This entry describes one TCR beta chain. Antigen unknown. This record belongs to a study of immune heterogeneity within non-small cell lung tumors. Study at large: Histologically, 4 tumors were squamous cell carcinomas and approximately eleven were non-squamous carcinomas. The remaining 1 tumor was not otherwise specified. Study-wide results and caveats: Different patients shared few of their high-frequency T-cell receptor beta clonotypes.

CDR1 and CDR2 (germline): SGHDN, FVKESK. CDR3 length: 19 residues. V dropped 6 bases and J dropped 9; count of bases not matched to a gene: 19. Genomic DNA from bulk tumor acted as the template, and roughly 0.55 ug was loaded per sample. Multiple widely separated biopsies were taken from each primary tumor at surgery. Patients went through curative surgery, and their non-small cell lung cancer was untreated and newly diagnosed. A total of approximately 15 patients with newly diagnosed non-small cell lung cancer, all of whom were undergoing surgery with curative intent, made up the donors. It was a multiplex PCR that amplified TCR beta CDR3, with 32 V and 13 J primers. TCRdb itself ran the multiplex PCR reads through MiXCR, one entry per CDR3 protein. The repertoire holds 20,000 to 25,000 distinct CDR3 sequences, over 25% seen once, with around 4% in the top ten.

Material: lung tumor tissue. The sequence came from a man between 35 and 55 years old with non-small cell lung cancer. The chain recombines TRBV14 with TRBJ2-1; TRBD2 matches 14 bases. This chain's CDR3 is CASSLDSGGLAGGGGEQFF. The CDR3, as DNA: TGTGCCAGCAGTCTAGACTCCGGAGGACTAGCGGGGGGAGGTGGTGAGCAGTTCTTC.